This T cell receptor beta chain derives from a study of OX40 agonist ivuxolimab in advanced cancers. Study in general: At 0.01 to 10 mg/kg, ivuxolimab was administered intravenously to patients every 2 weeks.

Whole-study results and caveats: The 0.1-3.0 mg/kg partial responders had among the lowest clonal expansion. Antigen specificity of clonally expanded peripheral T cells was not established.

V gave up 3 bases and J gave up 4 bases; unmatched junction bases: 7. Germline lookup yields CDR1 KGHSH and CDR2 LQKENI. This CDR3 region has 18 residues. Regarding this clone: Its antigen is not known.

Assay: immunoSEQ multiplex PCR; the TCRdb copy retains only in-frame clones and omits some. The repertoire holds about 38,000 clones, with 80% as singletons. This receptor was obtained from an adult with an advanced solid tumor such as melanoma, head and neck, liver or kidney cancer. The chain uses TRBV18 and TRBJ2-2; 14 nucleotides match TRBD2. Sequencing was performed on CD4+ or CD8+ T cells sorted from blood, taken in a trial of the OX40 agonist ivuxolimab. In DNA form, the CDR3 reads TGTGCCAGCTCACCCGGACTAGCGGGAGGTTCACGCACCGGGGAGCTGTTTTTT. Residues: CASSPGLAGGSRTGELFF.